The 3 T cell receptor beta chains below were found in one sample sequenced in a study of blood T cell repertoires in COVID-19. TCRdb keeps only in-frame clones here, not all; method: immunoSEQ multiplex PCR. Among 100,000 to 150,000 clones listed, 88% were seen once. Sequenced material: peripheral blood. These receptors originate from a human donor in a cohort sampled during active COVID-19.

The chain has TRBV6-5 and TRBJ2-7; 7 nucleotides align to TRBD2. Germline CDR1 is MNHEY and CDR2 is SVGAGI. Unmatched junction bases numbered 9, after V lost 7 bases and J lost 3 bases. CDR3 length: 14 amino acids. The CDR3 protein is CASIPGASGYEQYF. CDR3 DNA sequence: TGTGCCAGCATCCCCGGAGCTAGCGGCTACGAGCAGTACTTC.

The genes are TRBV9 and TRBJ1-4; no firm D call. The length of the CDR3 is 15 residues. The V gene's germline CDR1 is SGDLS and CDR2 YYNGEE. The V end was cut by 3 bases, the J end by 6 bases, with 15 bases between. CDR3 sequence: CASSAALGVYEKLFF. Written as DNA, the CDR3 is TGTGCCAGCAGCGCAGCTCTTGGAGTATATGAAAAACTGTTTTTT.

The chain combines TRBV27 with TRBJ2-1; perhaps TRBD2 as D (5 bases). The germline gives CDR1 MNHEY, CDR2 SMNVEV (reference sequence). The CDR3 has 15 residues. Trimming stripped 2 bases from V and 0 bases from J, with 8 bases between. DNA of the CDR3: TGTGCCAGCAGTTTACAGCGGACCTCCTACAATGAGCAGTTCTTC. Its protein is CASSLQRTSYNEQFF.